The T cell receptor (beta chain) described here comes from a study of blood T cell repertoires in COVID-19 (TCRdb year 2020). About the investigation overall: The collaborator samples originated in the United States, Italy and Spain and spanned the acute and convalescent phases of COVID-19. The samples were drawn from the first 160 participants of the ongoing ImmuneRACE study and from more than 1,000 subjects provided by 6 global collaborators. The material from the prospective study consisted of cDNA or gDNA derived from T cells, B-cell-depleted T cells, or PBMCs. Sample metadata almost always included a de-identified subject ID, COVID-19 status, age in years and sex. A freely available public database, intended as a resource for researchers studying the immune response to SARS-CoV-2, is where the repertoires were released. Where HLA class I and class II types were available, the types were taken from metadata supplied by the sample provider, not from assay-based typing. Subjects who had been exposed to COVID-19, were actively infected with it, or had recovered from it provided the deeply sampled blood TCRbeta repertoires that made up the dataset.

General findings and caveats noted by the study authors: How much clinical and demographic metadata was included differed by source and by participant, and the metadata was provided uncurated.

TCRbeta CDR3 regions were amplified from genomic DNA by means of the immunoSEQ Assay, a bias-controlled multiplex PCR. The study's processing was this. Nucleated cell counts per sample were estimated from amplification of reference gene primers within the assay. Sequence reads were collapsed and filtered to measure the absolute abundance of every unique TCRbeta CDR3 rearrangement. For each sample, productive Simpson clonality was calculated as the square root of Simpson's diversity index across productive rearrangements. Here the immuneACCESS table is served through TCRdb, limited to in-frame sequences with V and J called. Missing clones are a known gap in these copies; in checked studies unresolved V genes cover under half, and the rest lacks a known reason. V, J and clone size derive from that table, while D and trimming were established from the DNA sequence. Recorded for this sample are about 230,000 clones; 88% of them occurred a single time. The top ten clonotypes cover less than 3.5% of the sample.

Each collaborating institution followed its own protocols to collect whole blood in K2EDTA tubes. For TCRbeta analysis, collaborator samples were shipped as frozen whole blood, as isolated PBMCs, or as DNA extracted from either sample type. CDR1 is given as MNHNY and CDR2 as SVGAGI, both from the germline V gene (reference sequence). Trimming removed 5 bases from V and 0 bases from J, leaving 14 bases between the germline ends. From the cysteine up to the phenylalanine, the CDR3 has a length of 16 residues. Only the CDR3 DNA is retained, 48 bases long and in frame from the first base. In the case of this clone: Its binding antigen is unknown. The input lacks base qualities; no much larger clone sits a single base away.

Input material: peripheral blood. The TCR originated in an older woman with acute or convalescent COVID-19. The chain was built from TRBV6-6 and TRBJ1-5; the D gene is perhaps TRBD1, from 6 matching bases. The CDR3 reads as follows: CASSRSTGYSNQPQHF. In nucleotide form, the sequence is TGTGCCAGCAGTCGATCGACAGGATATAGCAATCAGCCCCAGCATTTT.